The clone carrying this TCR beta chain has more than one count but fewer than ten. In TCRdb, the RT-PCR reads were re-called with MiXCR into one record per CDR3 protein. The sample carries about 680,000 distinct CDR3 sequences, more than 13% recorded once. From germline, CDR1 is MGHRA and CDR2 YSYEKL. J lost 8 bases, V lost 0 bases, and 10 bases had no gene match. CDR3 size: 15 residues. The clonotype comes from a female donor in good health, serving as a healthy control. The V gene is TRBV4-1, the J gene TRBJ2-7; 7 positions match TRBD1. Sequencing used memory CD4+ T cells from blood. The CDR3 coding sequence is TGCGCCAGCAGCCAAGATCGGGACAGAGTGTTCCAGCAGTACTTC. This codes for CASSQDRDRVFQQYF.